The present TCR beta chain was sequenced within a study of blood T cell repertoires in COVID-19. Study-wide context: The United States, Italy and Spain supplied acute and convalescent COVID-19 samples.

In the original workflow: Amplified reference gene primers provided the basis for estimating nucleated cell counts. Clones were sequenced by immunoSEQ multiplex PCR, and TCRdb holds only the in-frame ones, with some missing. Clone size and the V and J calls come from that table; the DNA yielded D and trimming. The sample has 300,000 to 450,000 clones, roughly 90% seen once. The V gene's germline CDR1 is SNHLY and CDR2 FYNNEI. The CDR3 runs 12 residues. The trim removed 11 bases at V and 7 bases at J, leaving 9 bases unmatched. The chain couples TRBV2 to TRBJ1-2, with 8 positions matching TRBD1. The sequenced sample was PBMCs or T cells enriched from blood (not recorded which). The receptor was isolated from a woman aged 25 to 39 who had recovered from COVID-19. For the CDR3, the DNA is TGTGCCGGAAAAGACAGGGGATTTGGCTACACCTTC. Translating gives CAGKDRGFGYTF.